What follows are 10 T cell receptor beta chains derived from one specimen sequenced in a study of cytomegalovirus exposure and HLA in healthy donors. The PCR used 60 Vbeta and 13 Jbeta primers. The protocol was immunoSEQ multiplex PCR, while the TCRdb copy is restricted to in-frame clones and leaves out a portion. The sample has about 190,000 clones; around 81% are singletons. The sequenced sample consisted of PBMCs. The source of these receptors is a woman between 45 and 65 years old in good health and CMV-seropositive.

The chain links TRBV18 to TRBJ2-1; tentatively, D is TRBD1 (6 bases). Looked up from germline, CDR1 is KGHSH and CDR2 is LQKENI. The V and J ends lost 3 bases and 3 bases respectively, with 15 bases between them. This CDR3 spans 16 amino acids. The CDR3 DNA reads TGTGCCAGCTCACCTCCTCCGGGACACAGCTACAATGAGCAGTTCTTC. This sequence encodes CASSPPPGHSYNEQFF.

The chain is built from TRBV28 and TRBJ2-1, with TRBD1 matching 10 bases. With V trimmed by 4 bases and J by 9 bases, 9 bases remained unmatched. The CDR3 contains 15 residues. Germline loops: CDR1 MDHEN, CDR2 SYDVKM. CDR3 in DNA: TGTGCCAGCAGTTCGCAAGGGACAGGGGCCGGTGAGCAGTTCTTC. Translated, it gives CASSSQGTGAGEQFF.

The CDR3: CASSLAVQTGAEAFF. CDR3 DNA: TGTGCCAGCAGCTTAGCAGTCCAGACAGGGGCTGAAGCTTTCTTT. The chain links TRBV7-2 to TRBJ1-1, with TRBD1 identical over 8 bases. The CDR3 sequence is 15 residues long. The V and J ends lost 0 bases and 6 bases, in that order; junction bases with no gene match: 6. Germline CDR1 reads SGHTA; CDR2 reads FQGNSA.

The genes are TRBV5-1 and TRBJ2-5; D might be TRBD2 (6 bases). Trimming removed 2 bases from V and 4 bases from J, with 9 bases in between. Germline V gene data show CDR1 as SGHRS and CDR2 as YFSETQ. The CDR3 runs 13 residues. The CDR3 reads CASSFNGGETQYF. CDR3 DNA: TGCGCCAGCAGCTTTAACGGGGGAGAGACCCAGTACTTC.

A single count supports this clone. The chain recombines TRBV5-1 with TRBJ1-1; possible D gene TRBD1, 6 bases. In germline, CDR1 is SGHRS, CDR2 YFSETQ. V lost 0 bases and J lost 0, with 6 bases in between. CDR3 length: 14 amino acids. The CDR3 DNA reads as TGCGCCAGCAGCTTGGGACAGGTGAACACTGAAGCTTTCTTT. Protein product: CASSLGQVNTEAFF.

This clone was seen a single time. One junction end disagrees with the germline gene, perhaps due to a read error. Here the CDR3 reads CATSSGSPYEQPQHF. The CDR3 nucleotides are TGTGCCACTAGTTCCGGTAGCCCCTACGAGCAGCCCCAGCATTTT. The rearrangement uses TRBV19 and TRBJ1-5, with D uncertain. The CDR3 has 15 amino acids. Germline-derived CDR1 and CDR2 are LNHDA and SQIVND (reference sequence).

The chain joins TRBV18 to TRBJ2-7; D possibly corresponds to TRBD2 (5 bases). The CDR3 sequence is 17 residues long. Trimming cost V 6 bases and J 0 bases, with 21 bases left between them. Germline values: CDR1 KGHSH, CDR2 LQKENI. The CDR3 region is CASSARVEGHSSYEQYF. The CDR3 DNA is TGTGCCAGCTCCGCCCGGGTTGAGGGCCATAGCTCCTACGAGCAGTACTTC.

A word on this clone: Other DNA sequences in this specimen translate into the identical CDR3. This chain links TRBV13 with TRBJ2-7; 7 bases fit TRBD2. V lost 0 bases, J lost 2 bases, and 1 base stayed unmatched. Per the germline V gene, CDR1 is PRHDT and CDR2 is FYEKMQ (reference sequence). The CDR3 runs to 14 residues. CDR3 sequence: CASSLGAGAYEQYF. CDR3 nucleotide sequence: TGTGCCAGCAGCTTAGGGGCGGGGGCCTACGAGCAGTACTTC.

Details on this clone: This same CDR3 is encoded by further DNA sequences in the sample. The chain joins TRBV5-1 to TRBJ1-3; no firm D call. Germline lookup yields CDR1 SGHRS and CDR2 YFSETQ. Trimming removed 1 base at V and 0 bases at J, with 8 bases between. The CDR3 has 15 residues. This CDR3 reads CASSLSQDSGNTIYF. CDR3 DNA: TGCGCCAGCAGCTTGTCCCAGGACTCTGGAAACACCATATATTTT.

The gene calls are TRBV20-1 and TRBJ1-3, with D unclear. Trimming shortened V by 6 bases and J by 4 bases, and 7 bases separated the two germline ends. The length of the CDR3 is 11 residues. The germline CDR1 and CDR2 sequences are DFQATT and SNEGSKA (reference sequence). The DNA for the CDR3 is TGCAGTGCCAGGCCCGGAAACACCATATATTTT. Protein: CSARPGNTIYF.